A single sample gave rise to the 13 T cell receptor beta chains below, sequenced in a study of blood T cell repertoires in COVID-19. Some clones are missing from TCRdb's copy, which holds only in-frame ones; the method was immunoSEQ multiplex PCR. Here the sample spans approximately 100,000 clones, about 92% being singletons. Material: peripheral blood. The receptors here all came from a woman of 80 years or more in a cohort sampled during active COVID-19.

The V call is TRBV29-1, the J call TRBJ2-4; TRBD1 agrees at 7 bases. V dropped 6 bases and J dropped 2; count of bases not matched to a gene: 13. Germline CDR1 and CDR2: SQVTM and ANQGSEA. The CDR3 contains 16 residues. The CDR3 DNA reads TGCAGCGTCCAACCTGCTTCGACAGGGCCCAAAAACATTCAGTACTTC. Protein product: CSVQPASTGPKNIQYF.

This chain uses TRBV29-1 with TRBJ2-1, with TRBD1 identical over 7 bases. Germline trimming cut 5 bases from V and 6 bases from J; bases unmatched to any gene: 10. This CDR3 contains 14 residues. Germline V CDR1 and CDR2: SQVTM, ANQGSEA. CDR3 nucleotide sequence: TGCAGCGTTAGGGACAGTGGTGCCCCCAATGAGCAGTTCTTC. Protein: CSVRDSGAPNEQFF.

This chain links TRBV19 with TRBJ1-3; weak D call: TRBD1 (6 bases). This CDR3 spans 14 amino acids. Germline V gene data show CDR1 as LNHDA and CDR2 as SQIVND (reference sequence). The ends were cut back, 5 bases at V and 0 bases at J, with 8 bases in the middle. The CDR3 bases are TGTGCCAGTAGTCAACAGGGCTCTGGAAACACCATATATTTT. Protein product: CASSQQGSGNTIYF.

The rearrangement joins TRBV2 to TRBJ2-2; 8 bases match TRBD1. The germline V gene encodes CDR1 SNHLY and CDR2 FYNNEI. The length of the CDR3 is 15 residues. V shed 5 bases and J 5 bases; nucleotides not matched to a gene: 7. The CDR3 here is CASSSAGTGTGELFF. In DNA, the CDR3 is TGTGCCAGCAGTTCCGCCGGGACAGGTACCGGGGAGCTGTTTTTT. The whole variable domain, remainder taken from reference TRBV2 and TRBJ2-2, is EPEVTQTPSHQVTQMGQEVILRCVPISNHLYFYWYRQILGQKVEFLVSFYNNEISEKSEIFDDQFSVERPDGSNFTLKIRSTKLEDSAMYFCASSSAGTGTGELFFGEGSRLTVL.

This clone was observed once. The V gene is TRBV29-1, the J gene TRBJ2-6, with 7 bases fitting TRBD1. CDR3 length equals 17 residues. Germline assignment: CDR1 SQVTM and CDR2 ANQGSEA. J lost 0 bases, V lost 1 base, and 6 bases had no gene match. The CDR3 loop reads CSVEGTGQSSGANVLTF. CDR3 sequence (DNA): TGCAGCGTTGAAGGGACGGGACAGAGCTCTGGGGCCAACGTCCTGACTTTC.

The rearrangement links TRBV9 to TRBJ2-3, with a weak D call TRBD2 (7 bases). CDR1 SGDLS and CDR2 YYNGEE come from the germline V gene. CDR3 length: 14 residues. V was clipped by 7 bases and J by 3 bases, with 15 bases between them. The CDR3 here is CASRSGGQTDTQYF. In nucleotides, the CDR3 is TGTGCCAGCCGATCCGGGGGGCAAACAGATACGCAGTATTTT.

Written as DNA, the CDR3 is TGTGCCAGCAGCCAATTCTCTCGGGAAGGAAACACCATATATTTT. Protein product: CASSQFSREGNTIYF. V and J are TRBV3-1 (or the pseudogene TRBV3-2) and TRBJ1-3; D gene uncertain. Germline lookup yields CDR1 LGHDT and CDR2 YNNKEL (reference sequence). CDR3 length: 15 residues. Trimming took off 2 bases at V and 4 bases at J, with 12 bases between the two ends.

The chain couples TRBV19 to TRBJ1-6; D is undetermined. Germline-derived CDR1 and CDR2 are LNHDA and SQIVND (reference sequence). The ends were cut back, 10 bases at V and 0 bases at J, with 7 bases in the middle. This CDR3 has 13 amino acids. CDR3: CATGSSYNSPLHF. Here the CDR3 DNA reads TGTGCCACCGGGAGCTCCTATAATTCACCCCTCCACTTT.

This clone was seen once. The chain has TRBV13 and TRBJ2-7, with 8 bases fitting TRBD2. The trim removed 4 bases at V and 3 bases at J, leaving 5 bases unmatched. CDR3 length: 14 amino acids. From germline, CDR1 is PRHDT and CDR2 FYEKMQ (reference sequence). The CDR3 here is CASSSIGGGYEQYF. In DNA form, the CDR3 reads TGTGCCAGCAGCTCCATCGGGGGGGGCTACGAGCAGTACTTC. Drawing the rest from reference TRBV13 and TRBJ2-7, the complete variable domain is AAGVIQSPRHLIKEKRETATLKCYPIPRHDTVYWYQQGPGQDPQFLISFYEKMQSDKGSIPDRFSAQQFSDYHSELNMSSLELGDSALYFCASSSIGGGYEQYFGPGTRLTVT.

The CDR3 bases are TGTGCCAGAAGCTCCTCCCCCTACGAGCAGTACTTC. Protein: CARSSSPYEQYF. The chain uses TRBV7-5 and TRBJ2-7; the table's D call of TRBD2 was not tested on the DNA. TRBV7-5 is tagged as a pseudogene. CDR3 length: 12 residues.

The V and J genes are TRBV7-9 and TRBJ2-7, with 12 bases lining up with TRBD2. This CDR3 is built from 19 residues. The J segment lost 3 bases and the V segment lost 5 bases, leaving 17 bases of the junction unmatched. The germline CDR1 and CDR2 sequences are SEHNR and FQNEAQ (reference sequence). CDR3 bases: TGTGCCAGCAGCCCACGACAGGGGGTGAGGACTAGCGGGAACTACGAGCAGTACTTC. Translation gives CASSPRQGVRTSGNYEQYF.

The J gene is TRBJ2-5, the V gene TRBV11-3, with 10 bases fitting TRBD2. Germline lookup yields CDR1 SGHNT and CDR2 YENEEA. The CDR3 is made up of 15 amino acids. J lost 1 base, V lost 4 bases, and 3 bases had no gene match. This CDR3 is CASSSSGGLQETQYF. The CDR3 coding sequence is TGTGCCAGCAGCTCTAGCGGGGGCCTCCAAGAGACCCAGTACTTC.

This clone was seen only once. The gene calls are TRBV27 and TRBJ1-5; D gene uncertain. Germline CDR1 and CDR2: MNHEY and SMNVEV (reference sequence). The CDR3 is 12 residues long. The V gene lost 8 bases and the J gene lost 3 bases, with 8 bases spanning the gap. The CDR3 loop is CASGRYNQPQHF. In DNA form, the CDR3 reads TGTGCCAGCGGGCGATACAATCAGCCCCAGCATTTT.